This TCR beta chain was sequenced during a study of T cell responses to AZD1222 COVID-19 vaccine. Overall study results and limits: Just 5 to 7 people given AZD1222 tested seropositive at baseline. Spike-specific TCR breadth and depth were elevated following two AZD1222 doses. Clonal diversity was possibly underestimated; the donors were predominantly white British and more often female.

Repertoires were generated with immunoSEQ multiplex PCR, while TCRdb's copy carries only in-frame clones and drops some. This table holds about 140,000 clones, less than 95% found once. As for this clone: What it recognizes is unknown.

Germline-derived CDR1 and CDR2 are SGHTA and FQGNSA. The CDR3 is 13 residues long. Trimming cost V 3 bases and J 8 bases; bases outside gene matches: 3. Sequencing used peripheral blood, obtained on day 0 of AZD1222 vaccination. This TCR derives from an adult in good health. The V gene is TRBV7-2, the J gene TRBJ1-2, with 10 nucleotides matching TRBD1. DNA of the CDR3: TGTGCCAGCAGCTTCGACAGGGGGCGGGGCTACACCTTC. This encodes CASSFDRGRGYTF.